Sequencing of this TCR beta chain was carried out in a study of identical twins. The CDR3 loop spans 12 amino acids. Between the trimmed V and J ends, which lost 4 bases and 3 bases, there was a span of 6 bases. Germline values: CDR1 MNHNS, CDR2 SASEGT. MiXCR, run by TCRdb on the 5' RACE reads, gives a single entry per CDR3 protein. The sample lists around 300,000 distinct CDR3 sequences, roughly 8.6% occurring once. These data were also filed under a second study, of yellow fever vaccine responses in identical twins.

This rearrangement joins TRBV6-1 to TRBJ1-2; no firm D call. Sequenced material: memory (CD45RO+) T cells sorted from blood. This clonotype originated in a woman aged 18-29 years in good health. This CDR3 is CASSVIDYGYTF. CDR3 in DNA: TGTGCCAGCAGTGTTATAGACTATGGCTACACCTTC.